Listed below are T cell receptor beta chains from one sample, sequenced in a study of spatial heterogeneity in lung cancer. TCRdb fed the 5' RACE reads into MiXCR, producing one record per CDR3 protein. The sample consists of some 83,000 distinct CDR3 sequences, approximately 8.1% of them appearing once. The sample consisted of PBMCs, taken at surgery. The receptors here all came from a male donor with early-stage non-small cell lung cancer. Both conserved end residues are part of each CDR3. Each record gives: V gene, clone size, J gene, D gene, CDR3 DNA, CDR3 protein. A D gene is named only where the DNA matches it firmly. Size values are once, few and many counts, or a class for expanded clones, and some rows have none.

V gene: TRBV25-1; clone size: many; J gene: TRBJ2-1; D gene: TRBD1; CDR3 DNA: TGTGCCAGCAGTGGGTTGGGACAGGGTTACAATGAGCAGTTCTTC; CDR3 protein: CASSGLGQGYNEQFF
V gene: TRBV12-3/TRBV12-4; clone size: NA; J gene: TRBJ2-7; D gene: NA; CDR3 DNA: TGTGCCAGCAGTCGAGAACCATTATTGGGCTACGAGCAGTACTTC; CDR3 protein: CASSREPLLGYEQYF
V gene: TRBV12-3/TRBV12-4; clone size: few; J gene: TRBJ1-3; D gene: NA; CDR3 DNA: TGTGCCAGCAGTGTCCCCGGCGGCACCATATATTTT; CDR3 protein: CASSVPGGTIYF
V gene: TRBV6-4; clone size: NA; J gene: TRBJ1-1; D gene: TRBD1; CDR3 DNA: TGTGCCAGCAGTGACAGGGAGGGGGCCACTGAAGCTTTCTTT; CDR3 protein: CASSDREGATEAFF
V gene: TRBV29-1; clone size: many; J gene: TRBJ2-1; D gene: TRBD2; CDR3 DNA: TGCAGCGCCCTAGCGGGAGGCACCGGGAATGAGCAGTTCTTC; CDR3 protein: CSALAGGTGNEQFF
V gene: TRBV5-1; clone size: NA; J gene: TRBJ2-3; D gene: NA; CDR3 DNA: TGCGCCAGCAGCTTGGGTGCTAGCGCTGCTAGCACAGATACGCAGTATTTT; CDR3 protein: CASSLGASAASTDTQYF
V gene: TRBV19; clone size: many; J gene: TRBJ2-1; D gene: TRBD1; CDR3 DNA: TGTGCCAGTAGGAGCCCGGGACAGGGGGAGGTTGAGCAGTTCTTC; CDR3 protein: CASRSPGQGEVEQFF
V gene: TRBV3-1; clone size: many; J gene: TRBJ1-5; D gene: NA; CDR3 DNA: TGTGCCAGCAGCCAGGCGCCCCCGGGAGGGATGCAGCCCCAGCATTTT; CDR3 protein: CASSQAPPGGMQPQHF
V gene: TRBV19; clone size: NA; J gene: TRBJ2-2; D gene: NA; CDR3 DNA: TGTGCCAGTAATCCGGGGATGACCACCGGGGAGCTGTTTTTT; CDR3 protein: CASNPGMTTGELFF
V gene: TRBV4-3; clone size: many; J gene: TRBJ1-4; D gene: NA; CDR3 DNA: TGCGCCAGCAGCCAAGCCTGGCCGGGTCCTCTGTTTTTT; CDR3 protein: CASSQAWPGPLFF
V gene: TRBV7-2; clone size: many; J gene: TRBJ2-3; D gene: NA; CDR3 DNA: TGTGCCAGCAGCTCCTTCGCAGGTGGCACAGATACGCAGTATTTT; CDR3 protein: CASSSFAGGTDTQYF
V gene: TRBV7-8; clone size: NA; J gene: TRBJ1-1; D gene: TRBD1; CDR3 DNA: TGTGCCAGCAGCTTAGTGAGCACAGGGGGCACTGAAGCTTTCTTT; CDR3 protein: CASSLVSTGGTEAFF
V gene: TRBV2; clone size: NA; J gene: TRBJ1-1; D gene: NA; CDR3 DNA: TGTGCCAGCAGTGAAGGTTGGGGGACTGAAGCTTTCTTT; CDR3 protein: CASSEGWGTEAFF
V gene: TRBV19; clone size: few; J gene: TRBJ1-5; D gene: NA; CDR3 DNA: TGTGCCAGTAGTATAGATCGCAGGGTGGCTCAGCCCCAGCATTTT; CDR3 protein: CASSIDRRVAQPQHF
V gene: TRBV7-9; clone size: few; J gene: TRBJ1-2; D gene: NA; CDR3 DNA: TGTGCCAGCAGCTTTAGAGGGAACTATGGCTACACCTTC; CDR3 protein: CASSFRGNYGYTF
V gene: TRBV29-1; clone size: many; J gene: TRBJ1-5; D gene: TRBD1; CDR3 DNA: TGCAGCGTTGGGACAGGGGCCGATCAGCCCCAGCATTTT; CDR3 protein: CSVGTGADQPQHF
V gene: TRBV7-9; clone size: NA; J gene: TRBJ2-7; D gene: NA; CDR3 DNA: TGTGCCAGCAGCTTAAGGGTAAACTACGAGCAGTACTTC; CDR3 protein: CASSLRVNYEQYF
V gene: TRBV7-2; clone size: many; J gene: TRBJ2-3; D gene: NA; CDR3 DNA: TGTGCCAGCAGCCCCGGGGGTGCCTTGAGCACAGATACGCAGTATTTT; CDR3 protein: CASSPGGALSTDTQYF
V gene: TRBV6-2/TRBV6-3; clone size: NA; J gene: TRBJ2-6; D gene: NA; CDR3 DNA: TGTGCCAGCAGTTCTGGGGCCAACGTCCTGACTTTC; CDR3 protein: CASSSGANVLTF
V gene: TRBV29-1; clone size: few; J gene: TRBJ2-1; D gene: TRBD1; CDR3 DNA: TGCAGCGTCGAGGGTCCCGGGACAGGGTACAATGAGCAGTTCTTC; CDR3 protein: CSVEGPGTGYNEQFF
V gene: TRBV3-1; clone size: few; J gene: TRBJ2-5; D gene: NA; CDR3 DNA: TGTGCCAGCAGCCGGGACTCAGGGGGCCAAGAGACCCAGTACTTC; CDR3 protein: CASSRDSGGQETQYF
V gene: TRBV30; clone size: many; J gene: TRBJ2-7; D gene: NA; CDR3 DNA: TGTGCCTGGAGTTGGGACACCTACGAGCAGTACTTC; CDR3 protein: CAWSWDTYEQYF
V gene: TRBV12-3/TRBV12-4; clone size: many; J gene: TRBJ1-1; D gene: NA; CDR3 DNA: TGTGCCAGCAGCCGGACCCCAGGAGAAGCTTTCTTT; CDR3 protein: CASSRTPGEAFF
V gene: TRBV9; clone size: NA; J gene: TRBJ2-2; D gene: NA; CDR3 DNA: TGTGCCAGCAGCCCCCGCAGCCTCCGCGGTACCTCGAACACCGGGGAGCTGTTTTTT; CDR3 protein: CASSPRSLRGTSNTGELFF
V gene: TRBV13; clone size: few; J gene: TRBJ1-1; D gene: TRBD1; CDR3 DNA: TGTGCCAGCAGCCCCGGGACAGGGACCATGAACACTGAAGCTTTCTTT; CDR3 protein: CASSPGTGTMNTEAFF
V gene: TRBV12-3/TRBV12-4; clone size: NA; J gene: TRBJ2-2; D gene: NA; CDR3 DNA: TGTGCCAGCAGCCCGAGGATGACAACCGGGGAGCTGTTTTTT; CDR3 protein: CASSPRMTTGELFF
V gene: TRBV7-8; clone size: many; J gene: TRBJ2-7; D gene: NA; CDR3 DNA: TGTGCCAGCAGCACTTTAGCAGGGACCCTCTACGAGCAGTACTTC; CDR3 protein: CASSTLAGTLYEQYF
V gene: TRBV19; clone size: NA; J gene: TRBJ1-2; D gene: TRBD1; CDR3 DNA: TGTGCCAGTAGTCAGGGGGCCGGAGGCTACACCTTC; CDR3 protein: CASSQGAGGYTF
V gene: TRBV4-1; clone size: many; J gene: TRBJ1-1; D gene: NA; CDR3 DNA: TGCGCCAGCAGCCCGGTCCTAAACACTGAAGCTTTCTTT; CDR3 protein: CASSPVLNTEAFF
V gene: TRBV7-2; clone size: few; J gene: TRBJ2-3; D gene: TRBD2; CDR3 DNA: TGTGCCAGCAGCTTAGCCTCTAGCGGTACGCAGTATTTT; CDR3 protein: CASSLASSGTQYF
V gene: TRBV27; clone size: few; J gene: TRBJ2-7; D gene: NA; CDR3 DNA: TGTGCCAGCAGTACTACACCTCTTTACGAGCAGTACTTC; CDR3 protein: CASSTTPLYEQYF
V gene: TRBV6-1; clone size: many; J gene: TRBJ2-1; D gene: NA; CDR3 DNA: TGTGCCAGCACCCCTTTCCGGGGGAGCTCCTACAATGAGCAGTTCTTC; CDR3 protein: CASTPFRGSSYNEQFF
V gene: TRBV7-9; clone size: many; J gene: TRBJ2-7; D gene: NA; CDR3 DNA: TGTGCCAGCAGCTTAAGGGGGGCTCGATCCGAGCAGTACTTC; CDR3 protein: CASSLRGARSEQYF
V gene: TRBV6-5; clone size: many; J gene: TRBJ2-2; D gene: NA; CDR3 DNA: TGTGCCAGCAGTTCCATAGCGAACACCGGGGAGCTGTTTTTT; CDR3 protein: CASSSIANTGELFF
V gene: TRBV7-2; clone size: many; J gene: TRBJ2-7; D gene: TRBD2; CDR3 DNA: TGTGCCAGCAGCTCACAAGTTCCGGGACTAGCCTACGAGCAGTACTTC; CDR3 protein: CASSSQVPGLAYEQYF
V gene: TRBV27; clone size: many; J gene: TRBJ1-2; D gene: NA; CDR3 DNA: TGTGCCAGCAGAGACAGCACTAACTATGGCTACACCTTC; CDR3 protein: CASRDSTNYGYTF
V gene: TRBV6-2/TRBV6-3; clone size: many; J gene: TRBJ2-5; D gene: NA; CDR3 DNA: TGTGCCAGCAGTCCCAGGGTTCCGAAGACCCAGTACTTC; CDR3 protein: CASSPRVPKTQYF
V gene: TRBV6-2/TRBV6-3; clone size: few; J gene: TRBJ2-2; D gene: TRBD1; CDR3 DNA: TGTGCCAGCAGTTTGTACAGGGGTGATACCGGGGAGCTGTTTTTT; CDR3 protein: CASSLYRGDTGELFF
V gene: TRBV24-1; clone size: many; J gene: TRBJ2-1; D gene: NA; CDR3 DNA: TGTGCCACCAGTGATGGACTGAAGGATGAGCAGTTCTTC; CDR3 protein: CATSDGLKDEQFF
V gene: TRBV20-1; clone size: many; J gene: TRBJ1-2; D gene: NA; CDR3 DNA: TGCAGTGCCCCCAGGCTCGAGCGGGGCTACACCTTC; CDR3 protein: CSAPRLERGYTF
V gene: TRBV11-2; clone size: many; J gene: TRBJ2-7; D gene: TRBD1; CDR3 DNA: TGTGCCAGCAGCCGACAGGGACAGGGGAACCCCTACGAGCAGTACTTC; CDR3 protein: CASSRQGQGNPYEQYF
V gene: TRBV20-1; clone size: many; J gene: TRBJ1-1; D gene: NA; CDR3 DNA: TGCAGTGCCTGGACGAACACTGAAGCTTTCTTT; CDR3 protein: CSAWTNTEAFF
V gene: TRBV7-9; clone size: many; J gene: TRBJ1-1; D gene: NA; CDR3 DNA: TGTGCCAGCAGCTTAGCAAGGGGTGAAGCTTTCTTT; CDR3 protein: CASSLARGEAFF
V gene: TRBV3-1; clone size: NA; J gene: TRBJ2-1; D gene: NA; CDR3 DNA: TGTGCCAGCAGCCCAGGGGGGGCGTCCTACAATGAGCAGTTCTTC; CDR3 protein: CASSPGGASYNEQFF
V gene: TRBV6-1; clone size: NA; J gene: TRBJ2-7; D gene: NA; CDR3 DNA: TGTGCCAGCGTCTTCGGTGGGCACTACGAGCAGTACTTC; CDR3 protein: CASVFGGHYEQYF
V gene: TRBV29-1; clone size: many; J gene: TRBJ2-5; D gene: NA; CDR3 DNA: TGCAGCGTTGATGTAGTCAGTGAGACCCAGTACTTC; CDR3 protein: CSVDVVSETQYF
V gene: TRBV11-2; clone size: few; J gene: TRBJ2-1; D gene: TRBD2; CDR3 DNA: TGTGCCAGCAGGCCTAGCGGCTATGACAATGAGCAGTTCTTC; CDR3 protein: CASRPSGYDNEQFF
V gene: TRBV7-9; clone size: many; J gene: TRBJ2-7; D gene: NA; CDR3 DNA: TGTGCCAGCAGCTTAGATGGCGAGCAGTACTTC; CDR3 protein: CASSLDGEQYF
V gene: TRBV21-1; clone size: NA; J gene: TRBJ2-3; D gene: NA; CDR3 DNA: TGTGTCAGCAGCAAAGCGCTAAGGACATGCACAGATACGCAGTATTTT; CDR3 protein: CVSSKALRTCTDTQYF
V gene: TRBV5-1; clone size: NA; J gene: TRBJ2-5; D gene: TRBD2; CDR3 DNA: TGCGCCAGCAGCTTCATCGGTGGGAGGGGAGAGACCCAGTACTTC; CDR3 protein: CASSFIGGRGETQYF
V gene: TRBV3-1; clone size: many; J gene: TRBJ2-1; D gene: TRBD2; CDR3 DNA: TGTGCCAGCAGCCGAACTAGCGCCTCCTACAATGAGCAGTTCTTC; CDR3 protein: CASSRTSASYNEQFF
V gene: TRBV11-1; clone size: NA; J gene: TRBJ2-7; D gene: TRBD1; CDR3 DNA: TGTGCCAGCAGCCCCGGTTTGGGCAGGGGGCACGACGAGCAGTACTTC; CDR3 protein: CASSPGLGRGHDEQYF
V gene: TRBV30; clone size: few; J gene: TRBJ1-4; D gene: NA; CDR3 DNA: TGTGCCTGGAGTTGGGCCAGGGGTGGCGAAAAACTGTTTTTT; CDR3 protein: CAWSWARGGEKLFF